This T cell receptor beta chain was sequenced in a study of shared clonotypes between healthy human individuals. Study-level points and caveats: Some naive CD4 clonotypes, 4.5% to 5.5%, turned up in common across four donors. In this cohort, only blood was sampled, and tissue repertoires likely differ.

Produced via immunoSEQ multiplex PCR; TCRdb's table is partial and in-frame only. The top ten hold under 0.45% of the sample, which has 2 million to 2.5 million clones, 93% seen once. A word on this clone: Its antigen is unknown.

This CDR3 is 16 amino acids long. From germline, CDR1 is KGHSH and CDR2 LQKENI. V shed 3 bases and J shed 3 bases, with 18 bases lying between them. The chain links TRBV18 to TRBJ2-7; possible D gene TRBD2, 5 bases. This TCR came from a man in his late teens or twenties in good health. Some clones in this sample may be carry-over from other donors' samples. Sequenced: naive CD4+ T cells from PBMCs. The subset was: CD45RA+ positively selected. CDR3 region: CASSPVQAGGGYEQYF. The CDR3 DNA reads TGTGCCAGCTCACCTGTTCAGGCAGGTGGAGGCTACGAGCAGTACTTC.